The clone carrying this T cell receptor beta chain was seen many times. What it binds is not known. These data come from a study of post-analysis software for immune sequencing data. Findings of the study overall: Controls had lower frequencies than patients of five TRBV segments, which included TRBV5-6, TRBV5-1 and TRBV20-1. F-measure co-clustering was strong for batch-matched samples. Comparison with controls showed significantly lower normalized Chao1 diversity in multiple sclerosis patients.

Researchers reported that TCR beta cDNA libraries carried unique molecular identifiers. When roughly 0.85 to 11 million T cells were used, they gave hundreds of thousands of cDNA molecules. TCRdb re-called the PCR reads with MiXCR, one entry per CDR3 protein. Found here are fewer than 850,000 distinct CDR3 sequences, 35% to 55% of them singletons; the top ten hold 4% to 5%. The V and J ends lost 0 bases and 4 bases respectively, with 10 bases between them. Germline V gives CDR1 SGHTA, CDR2 FQGNSA. The CDR3 has 15 amino acids. Sequenced material: blood. This sequence joins TRBV7-2 and TRBJ2-1; possible D gene TRBD2, 6 bases. The clonotype originates from a girl aged 10 to 17 with multiple sclerosis. The CDR3 nucleotides are TGTGCCAGCAGCTTAGCCTGGGACTTTTACAATGAGCAGTTCTTC. Its translation is CASSLAWDFYNEQFF.